These 20 T cell receptor beta chains share one sample of origin, sequenced in a study of shared clonotypes between healthy human individuals. Some clones are missing from TCRdb's copy, which holds only in-frame ones; the method was immunoSEQ multiplex PCR. This table has 400,000 to 600,000 clones, 75% to 80% appearing once. The sample taken for sequencing was PBMCs. These receptors all come from a woman aged 40 to 50 in good health. Some clones in this sample may be carry-over from other donors' samples.

The chain combines TRBV5-5 with TRBJ2-1; weak D call: TRBD2 (5 bases). Trimming took off 2 bases at V and 3 bases at J, with 12 bases between the two ends. Looked up from germline, CDR1 is SGHKS and CDR2 is YYEKEE (reference sequence). This CDR3 comprises 15 residues. As DNA, the CDR3 is TGTGCCAGCAGCTTTGAAGCGGACTTCTACAATGAGCAGTTCTTC. Translation: CASSFEADFYNEQFF. Based on the CDR3 plus reference TRBV5-5 and TRBJ2-1, the full variable domain is DAGVTQSPTHLIKTRGQQVTLRCSPISGHKSVSWYQQVLGQGPQFIFQYYEKEERGRGNFPDRFSARQFPNYSSELNVNALLLGDSALYLCASSFEADFYNEQFFGPGTRLTVL.

This chain uses TRBV7-2 with TRBJ2-3; 11 positions agree with TRBD2. Germline loops: CDR1 SGHTA, CDR2 FQGNSA. After removal of 1 base from V and 3 bases from J, the junction contained 6 bases not matched to a gene. The CDR3 sequence is 17 residues long. Written as DNA, the CDR3 is TGTGCCAGCAGCTTAGTGAGTACTAGCGGGAGAACAGATACGCAGTATTTT. Its translation is CASSLVSTSGRTDTQYF.

The chain recombines TRBV7-2 with TRBJ1-1, with TRBD1 matching 9 bases. The trim removed 4 bases at V and 3 bases at J, leaving 15 bases unmatched. The CDR3 sequence is 18 residues long. The germline gives CDR1 SGHTA, CDR2 FQGNSA. CDR3 in DNA: TGTGCCAGCAGCTCGAGGATGACAGGGGGGGTGCTTTACACTGAAGCTTTCTTT. It yields the protein CASSSRMTGGVLYTEAFF.

The chain links TRBV28 to TRBJ2-7, with 7 bases that match TRBD2. CDR1 and CDR2 from the germline V gene are MDHEN and SYDVKM. The CDR3 runs to 15 residues. V was pared by 6 bases and J by 1 base, with 9 bases of the junction left unmatched. The DNA for the CDR3 is TGTGCCAGCAGCCCGGGGGGAAGTATTTCCTACGAGCAGTACTTC. This gives the protein CASSPGGSISYEQYF. Together with reference TRBV28 and TRBJ2-7, the CDR3 gives the full variable domain: DVKVTQSSRYLVKRTGEKVFLECVQDMDHENMFWYRQDPGLGLRLIYFSYDVKMKEKGDIPEGYSVSREKKERFSLILESASTNQTSMYLCASSPGGSISYEQYFGPGTRLTVT.

The chain combines TRBV27 with TRBJ1-5; possibly TRBD1 for D (6 bases). Germline CDR1 reads MNHEY; CDR2 reads SMNVEV (reference sequence). V lost 4 bases, J lost 1 base, and 8 bases lay in between. The CDR3 covers 14 residues. The CDR3 loop is CASSSQGSNQPQHF. In DNA, the CDR3 is TGTGCCAGCAGTTCACAGGGAAGCAATCAGCCCCAGCATTTT.

CDR3 bases: TGTGCCAGCAGCTTAGTCACTTCTGGGGCCAACGTCCTGACTTTC. Translated: CASSLVTSGANVLTF. The J gene is TRBJ2-6, the V gene TRBV7-8; D gene unclear. The CDR3 runs to 15 residues. The V gene's germline CDR1 is SGHVS and CDR2 FQNEAQ. The ends were cut back, 1 base at V and 1 base at J, with 5 bases in the middle.

The CDR3 bases are TGCAGCGTTGCCAGGGACGCTAACTATGGCTACACCTTC. Its protein is CSVARDANYGYTF. This chain joins TRBV29-1 and TRBJ1-2, with a possible D match to TRBD1 (5 bases). Germline loops: CDR1 SQVTM, CDR2 ANQGSEA. The germline V and J ends were trimmed by 4 bases and 0 bases, with 9 bases remaining between them. This CDR3 contains 13 residues.

The V call is TRBV6-5, the J call TRBJ2-7; D is ambiguous. CDR1 is MNHEY and CDR2 is SVGAGI in the germline V gene. The CDR3 sequence is 12 residues long. Trimming took off 5 bases at V and 2 bases at J, with 7 bases between the two ends. In nucleotides, the CDR3 is TGTGCCAGCAGTAACACCCCCTACGAGCAGTACTTC. Amino acid sequence: CASSNTPYEQYF.

The chain uses TRBV19 and TRBJ2-1, with 14 bases matching TRBD2. This CDR3 is 17 amino acids long. Germline CDR1 reads LNHDA; CDR2 reads SQIVND (reference sequence). V shed 4 bases, J shed 2 bases, and the junction held 4 bases outside the gene matches. The CDR3 loop is CASSRLAGGEPYNEQFF. The CDR3 nucleotides are TGTGCCAGTAGTAGACTAGCGGGAGGGGAACCCTACAATGAGCAGTTCTTC.

This clone was recorded once. The gene calls are TRBV7-3 and TRBJ2-1; no clear D gene. Looked up from germline, CDR1 is SGHTA and CDR2 is FQGTGA. V lost 8 bases to trimming and J lost 4 bases, with 21 bases between them. This CDR3 region has 16 residues. In nucleotides, the CDR3 is TGTGCCAGCGGGCTCCTCCCCGGAGTCCCTTACAATGAGCAGTTCTTC. Amino acid sequence: CASGLLPGVPYNEQFF.

This clone was observed a few times. The chain joins TRBV7-9 to TRBJ2-3; D is ambiguous. The V end lost 5 bases, the J end lost 3 bases, and 18 bases lay between the germline ends. Germline CDR1 and CDR2: SEHNR and FQNEAQ (reference sequence). The CDR3 contains 16 residues. CDR3 bases: TGTGCCAGCAGCATCCTCCCAGTCGAAGGGACAGATACGCAGTATTTT. This sequence encodes CASSILPVEGTDTQYF.

This clone was seen a handful of times. This chain links TRBV6-5 with TRBJ2-1, with D perhaps being TRBD1 or TRBD2 (5 bases each). V shed 7 bases and J shed 7 bases, with 17 bases lying between them. The CDR3 covers 14 residues. Germline V gene sequence: CDR1 MNHEY, CDR2 SVGAGI. In nucleotides, the CDR3 is TGTGCCAGCAAGGGGTTCGGGACCACAAATGAGCAGTTCTTC. Protein: CASKGFGTTNEQFF.

This clone was picked up one time. The junction shows a germline mismatch at one end, possibly a read error. The chain uses TRBV11-2 and TRBJ2-1; D uncertain. Per the germline V gene, CDR1 is SGHAT and CDR2 is FQNNGV. The CDR3 is made up of 15 amino acids. The CDR3 is CASSVDGTFGNEQFF. The CDR3 coding sequence is TGTGCCAGCAGCGTAGATGGCACTTTTGGTAATGAGCAGTTCTTC.

The rearrangement uses TRBV5-5 and TRBJ2-3, with D possibly TRBD2 on 5 matching bases. Germline CDR1 reads SGHKS; CDR2 reads YYEKEE (reference sequence). Trimming left V 6 bases short and J 3 bases short, with 11 bases between. This CDR3 has 13 amino acids. The CDR3 loop is CASMRVATDTQYF. The CDR3 DNA sequence: TGTGCCAGCATGAGGGTAGCGACAGATACGCAGTATTTT.

This clone was detected only a few times. The chain is built from TRBV28 and TRBJ2-1; no firm D call. Trimming left V 5 bases short and J 10 bases short, with 24 bases between. The germline gives CDR1 MDHEN, CDR2 SYDVKM. This CDR3 is built from 16 residues. The CDR3 reads CASSPRGSGVLGEQFF. CDR3 sequence (DNA): TGTGCCAGCAGTCCACGAGGTAGTGGTGTGTTGGGAGAGCAGTTCTTC.

The chain combines TRBV6-4 with TRBJ2-1; 10 nucleotides line up with TRBD2. J gave up 3 bases and V 2 bases, and 1 base lay outside the gene matches. The CDR3 sequence is 15 residues long. Germline V CDR1 and CDR2: MRHNA, SNTAGT. The CDR3: CASSDGTSDYNEQFF. In nucleotides, the CDR3 is TGTGCCAGCAGTGACGGGACTAGCGACTACAATGAGCAGTTCTTC.

The V gene is TRBV18, the J gene TRBJ1-5; D gene uncertain. Germline V lookup: CDR1 KGHSH, CDR2 LQKENI. Between the trimmed V and J ends, which lost 2 bases and 7 bases, there was a span of 9 bases. CDR3 length: 13 residues. The CDR3 coding sequence is TGTGCCAGCTCACCAGGGATGGAACAGCCCCAGCATTTT. Translating gives CASSPGMEQPQHF.

Concerning this clone: This sample also contains other DNA sequences that code for the same CDR3. The rearrangement links TRBV7-9 to TRBJ2-3; D gene ambiguous. Germline V gene data show CDR1 as SEHNR and CDR2 as FQNEAQ (reference sequence). V was shortened by 1 base and J by 3 bases, with 11 bases between the two germline ends. The CDR3 is made up of 15 amino acids. CDR3 residues: CASSLGSGPTDTQYF. As DNA, the CDR3 is TGTGCCAGCAGCTTAGGGTCTGGACCGACAGATACGCAGTATTTT.

This chain uses TRBV5-4 with TRBJ2-7, with TRBD2 matching 9 bases. Trimming took 4 bases from V and 4 from J; bases not matched to a gene: 3. The germline V gene has CDR1 SGHNT and CDR2 YYREEE (reference sequence). The CDR3 covers 13 residues. In DNA, the CDR3 is TGTGCCAGCAGCCACAGCGGGAGGTACGAGCAGTACTTC. It encodes CASSHSGRYEQYF.

The sample holds a few counts of this clone. The gene calls are TRBV5-4 and TRBJ2-5; D remains ambiguous. Trimming stripped 4 bases from V and 3 bases from J, with 13 bases between. CDR3 length: 14 amino acids. The germline V gene has CDR1 SGHNT and CDR2 YYREEE (reference sequence). The DNA for the CDR3 is TGTGCCAGCAGCCTTGCAGCCGTCGAAGAGACCCAGTACTTC. Protein product: CASSLAAVEETQYF.